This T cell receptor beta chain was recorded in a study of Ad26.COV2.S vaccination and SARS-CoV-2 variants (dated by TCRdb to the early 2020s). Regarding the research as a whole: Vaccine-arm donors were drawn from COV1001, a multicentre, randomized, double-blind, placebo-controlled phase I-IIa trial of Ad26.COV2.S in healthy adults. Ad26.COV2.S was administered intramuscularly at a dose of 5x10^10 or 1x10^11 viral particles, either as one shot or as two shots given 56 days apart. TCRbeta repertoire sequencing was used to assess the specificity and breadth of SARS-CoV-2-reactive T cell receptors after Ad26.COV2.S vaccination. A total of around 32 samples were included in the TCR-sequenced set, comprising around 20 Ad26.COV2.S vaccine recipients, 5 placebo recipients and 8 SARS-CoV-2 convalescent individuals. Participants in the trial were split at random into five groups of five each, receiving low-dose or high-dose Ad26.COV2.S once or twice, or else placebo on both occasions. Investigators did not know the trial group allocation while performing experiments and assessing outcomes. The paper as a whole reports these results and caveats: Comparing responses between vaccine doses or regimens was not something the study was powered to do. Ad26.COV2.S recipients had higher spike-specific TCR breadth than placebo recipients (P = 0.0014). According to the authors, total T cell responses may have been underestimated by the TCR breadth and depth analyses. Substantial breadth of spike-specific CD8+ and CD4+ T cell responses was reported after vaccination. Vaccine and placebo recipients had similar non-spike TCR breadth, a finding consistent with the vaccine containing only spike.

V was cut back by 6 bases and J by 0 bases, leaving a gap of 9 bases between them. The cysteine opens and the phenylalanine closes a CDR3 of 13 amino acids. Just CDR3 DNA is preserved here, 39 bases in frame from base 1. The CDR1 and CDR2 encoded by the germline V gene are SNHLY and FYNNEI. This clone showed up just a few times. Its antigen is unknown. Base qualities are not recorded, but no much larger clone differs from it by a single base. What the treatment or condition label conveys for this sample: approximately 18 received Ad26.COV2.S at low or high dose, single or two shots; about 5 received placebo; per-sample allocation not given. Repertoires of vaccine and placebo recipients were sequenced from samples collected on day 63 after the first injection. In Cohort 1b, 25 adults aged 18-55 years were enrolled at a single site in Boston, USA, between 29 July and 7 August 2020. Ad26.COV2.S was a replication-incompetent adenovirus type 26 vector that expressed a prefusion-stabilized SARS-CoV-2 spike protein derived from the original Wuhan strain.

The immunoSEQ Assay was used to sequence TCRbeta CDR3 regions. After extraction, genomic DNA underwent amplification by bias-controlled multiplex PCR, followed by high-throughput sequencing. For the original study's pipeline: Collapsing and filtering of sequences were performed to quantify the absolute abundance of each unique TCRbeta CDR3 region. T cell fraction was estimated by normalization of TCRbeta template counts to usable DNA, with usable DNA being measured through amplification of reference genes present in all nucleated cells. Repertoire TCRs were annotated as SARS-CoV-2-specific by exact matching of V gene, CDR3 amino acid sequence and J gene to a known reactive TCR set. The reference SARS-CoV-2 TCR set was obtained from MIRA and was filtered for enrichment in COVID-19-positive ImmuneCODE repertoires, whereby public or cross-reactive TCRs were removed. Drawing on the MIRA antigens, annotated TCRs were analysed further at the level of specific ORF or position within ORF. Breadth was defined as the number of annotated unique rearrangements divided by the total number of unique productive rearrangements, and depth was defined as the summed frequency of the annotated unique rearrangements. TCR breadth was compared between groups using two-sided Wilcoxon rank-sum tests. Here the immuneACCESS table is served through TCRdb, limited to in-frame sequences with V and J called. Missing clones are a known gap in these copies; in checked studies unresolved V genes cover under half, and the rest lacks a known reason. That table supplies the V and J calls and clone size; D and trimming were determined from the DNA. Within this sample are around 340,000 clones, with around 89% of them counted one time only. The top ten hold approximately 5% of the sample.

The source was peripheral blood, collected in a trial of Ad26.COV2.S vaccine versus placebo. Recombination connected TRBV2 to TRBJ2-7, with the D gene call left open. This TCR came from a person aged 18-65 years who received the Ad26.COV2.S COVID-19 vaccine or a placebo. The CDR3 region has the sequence CASRKVNSYEQYF. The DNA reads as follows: TGTGCCAGCAGAAAAGTTAACTCCTACGAGCAGTACTTC. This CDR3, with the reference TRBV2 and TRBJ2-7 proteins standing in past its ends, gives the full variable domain EPEVTQTPSHQVTQMGQEVILRCVPISNHLYFYWYRQILGQKVEFLVSFYNNEISEKSEIFDDQFSVERPDGSNFTLKIRSTKLEDSAMYFCASRKVNSYEQYFGPGTRLTVT.